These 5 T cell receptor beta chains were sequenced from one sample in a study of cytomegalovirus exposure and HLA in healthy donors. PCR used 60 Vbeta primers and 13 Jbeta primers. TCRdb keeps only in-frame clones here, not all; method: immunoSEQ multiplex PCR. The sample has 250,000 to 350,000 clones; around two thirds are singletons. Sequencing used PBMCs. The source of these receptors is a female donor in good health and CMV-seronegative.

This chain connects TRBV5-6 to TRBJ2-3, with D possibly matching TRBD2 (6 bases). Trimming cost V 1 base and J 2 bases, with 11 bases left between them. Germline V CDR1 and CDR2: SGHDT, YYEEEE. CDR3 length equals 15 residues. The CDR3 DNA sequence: TGTGCCAGCAGCTTGCGGGGGATTTACACAGATACGCAGTATTTT. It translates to CASSLRGIYTDTQYF.

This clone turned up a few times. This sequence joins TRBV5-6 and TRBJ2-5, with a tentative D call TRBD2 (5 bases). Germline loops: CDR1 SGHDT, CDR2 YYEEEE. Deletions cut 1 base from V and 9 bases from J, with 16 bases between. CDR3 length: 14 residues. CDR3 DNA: TGTGCCAGCAGCTTGACCGGGCCGGGGTGGGCCCAGTACTTC. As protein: CASSLTGPGWAQYF.

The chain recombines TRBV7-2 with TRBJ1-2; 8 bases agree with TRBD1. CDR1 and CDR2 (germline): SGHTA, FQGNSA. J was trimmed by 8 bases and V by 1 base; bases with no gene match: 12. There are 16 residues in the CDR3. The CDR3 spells CASSLVGTGGFGGYTF. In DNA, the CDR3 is TGTGCCAGCAGCTTAGTAGGGACAGGAGGGTTTGGCGGCTACACCTTC.

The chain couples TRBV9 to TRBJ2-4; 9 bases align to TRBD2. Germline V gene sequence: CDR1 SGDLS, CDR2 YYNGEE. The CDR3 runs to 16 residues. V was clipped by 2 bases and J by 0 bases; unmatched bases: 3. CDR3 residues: CASSVEAGGAKNIQYF. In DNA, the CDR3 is TGTGCCAGCAGCGTCGAAGCGGGAGGAGCCAAAAACATTCAGTACTTC. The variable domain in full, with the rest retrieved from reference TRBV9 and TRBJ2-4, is DSGVTQTPKHLITATGQRVTLRCSPRSGDLSVYWYQQSLDQGLQFLIQYYNGEERAKGNILERFSAQQFPDLHSELNLSSLELGDSALYFCASSVEAGGAKNIQYFGAGTRLSVL.

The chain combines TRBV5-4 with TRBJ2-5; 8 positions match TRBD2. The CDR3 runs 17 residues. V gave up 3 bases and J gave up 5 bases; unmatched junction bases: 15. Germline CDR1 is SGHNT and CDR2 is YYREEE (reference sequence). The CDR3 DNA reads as TGTGCCAGCAGCTCCAGCGTGCCAGCGGGAGTGGGGGAGACCCAGTACTTC. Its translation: CASSSSVPAGVGETQYF.